The present entry profiles one TCR beta chain with its context. Its antigen remains undetermined. Per-base quality was not reported, and no clone a single base away is much larger than it. Based on the germline V gene, the CDR1 and CDR2 sequences are MDHEN and SYDVKM. The CDR3 covers 15 residues, taking in both the cysteine and the phenylalanine. Only CDR3 DNA remains: 45 bases, in frame from the first base. V lost 1 base and J lost 5 bases, and the count of bases not matched to a germline gene is 5. The data are from a study of beta chain features in type 1 diabetes listed by TCRdb under 2018. At the level of the whole study: No differences in mean age, gender distribution, total cell number or subset yield were found between patients and healthy donors. A total of roughly 100 million sorted cells were examined across all samples, and the number of cells per subset was strongly correlated with RNA yield. The study compared TCRB repertoires of sorted circulating CD4+ T cell subsets between recently diagnosed type 1 diabetes patients and matched healthy donors. Naive and central memory subsets were obtained from all 28 donors, but regulatory and stem cell-like memory subsets were isolated from only 8 patients and 8 healthy donors.

Broader findings and caveats from the paper: At VDJ recombination sites, type 1 diabetes patients had fewer insertions and more deleted nucleotides, which implies abnormalities in thymic rearrangement. PCR may preferentially amplify shorter templates, but because patient and control samples were amplified and corrected together, any resulting skew would affect both groups equally. Because cDNA rather than genomic DNA was sequenced, highly expressing activated cells could have been over-represented, although no difference in activation and CD3 levels was found between groups. Type 1 diabetes patients showed a moderate but significant shortening of TCRB CDR3 length in all four CD4+ subsets. HLA sub-analyses involved small numbers of individuals, so any influence of HLA type on TCRB rearrangement remained unresolved. Naive, central memory and regulatory TCRB repertoires appeared to be more alike among patients than among healthy donors.

The entire amount of isolated RNA was reverse transcribed using the High Capacity cDNA Reverse Transcription Kit, so the sequenced TCRB transcripts were expressed ones. Deep immunoSEQ sequencing was performed on naive, central memory and regulatory T cell samples, with an average of roughly 3.6 million total reads per sample. Sorted cells were lysed in RLT buffer and RNA was extracted with DNase-treated RNeasy Micro or Mini kits, depending on cell number. To prevent cross-contamination, each cell subset was processed individually, whereas patient and healthy donor samples were processed jointly. Using the immunoSEQ multiplex PCR, TCRB sequences were amplified from cDNA into 87-bp fragments spanning the CDR3 region. Sequencing of the amplicons was performed on the Illumina HiSeq platform. Per the authors' processing: Synthetic template baselines were used to correct PCR bias computationally, reads within Hamming distance 2 were collapsed, and singletons that could not be merged were discarded. Reads were aligned against IMGT to assign V, D and J genes, CDR3 length and insertions or deletions at six rearrangement sites. Within each subset, clonotype counts were normalized to the number of sorted cells before true diversity and Gini coefficients were calculated with the tcR R package. Repertoire sharing was quantified using the overlap coefficient calculated on TCRB nucleotide sequences. Sourced from immuneACCESS, this table was stored by TCRdb with only in-frame sequences that have V and J called. A share of the clones is absent; for the studies checked, an unresolved V gene accounts for under half, and the remainder has no known explanation. Clone size and the V and J calls come from that table; the DNA yielded D and trimming. The sample has approximately 160,000 clones on record, about 9.3% of them singletons. Roughly 0.5% of the sample belongs to the ten largest clones.

Each donor gave one peripheral blood draw, about 110 mL on average, collected into heparinised tubes. Naive, central memory, regulatory and stem cell-like memory CD4+ T cells were sorted on a BD FACSAria II using a panel including CD45RO, CCR7, CD25, CD127, CD95 and CD27. A purity above 98% was achieved for all sorted populations. PBMCs were isolated immediately by Lymphoprep density gradient centrifugation and stained directly without culture. So that batch effects would be minimized, each experiment stained and sorted samples in pairs, pairing one healthy donor with one patient. Sequenced material: central memory CD4+ T cells from blood. This sequence was found in a young man with type 1 diabetes. The chain is made from TRBV28 and TRBJ2-5; 9 bases in the junction line up with TRBD2. The sequence in DNA is TGTGCCAGCAGTTTATTTGGGACTAGCCGGGAGACCCAGTACTTC. This sequence encodes CASSLFGTSRETQYF. When the CDR3 is completed using the reference TRBV28 and TRBJ2-5 genes on either side, the full variable domain is DVKVTQSSRYLVKRTGEKVFLECVQDMDHENMFWYRQDPGLGLRLIYFSYDVKMKEKGDIPEGYSVSREKKERFSLILESASTNQTSMYLCASSLFGTSRETQYFGPGTRLLVL.